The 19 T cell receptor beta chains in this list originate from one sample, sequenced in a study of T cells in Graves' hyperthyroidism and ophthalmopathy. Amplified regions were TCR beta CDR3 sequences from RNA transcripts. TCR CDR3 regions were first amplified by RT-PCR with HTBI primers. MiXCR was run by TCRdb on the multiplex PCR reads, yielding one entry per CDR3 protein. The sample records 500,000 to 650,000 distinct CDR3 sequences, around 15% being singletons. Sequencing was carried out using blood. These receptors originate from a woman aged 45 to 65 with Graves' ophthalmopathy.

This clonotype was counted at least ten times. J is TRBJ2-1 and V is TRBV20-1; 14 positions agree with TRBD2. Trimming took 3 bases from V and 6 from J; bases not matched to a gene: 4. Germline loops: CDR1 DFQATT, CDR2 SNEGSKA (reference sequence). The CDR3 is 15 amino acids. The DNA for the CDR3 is TGCAGTGCTAGGGAGACTAGCGGGAGGGCCAATGAGCAGTTCTTC. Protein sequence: CSARETSGRANEQFF.

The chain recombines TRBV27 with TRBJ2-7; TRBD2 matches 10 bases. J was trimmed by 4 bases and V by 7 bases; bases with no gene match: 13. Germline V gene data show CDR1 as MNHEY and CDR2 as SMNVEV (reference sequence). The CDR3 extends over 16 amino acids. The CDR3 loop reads CASTTTGGLATYEQYF. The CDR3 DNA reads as TGTGCCAGCACCACCACGGGGGGACTAGCGACTTACGAGCAGTACTTC.

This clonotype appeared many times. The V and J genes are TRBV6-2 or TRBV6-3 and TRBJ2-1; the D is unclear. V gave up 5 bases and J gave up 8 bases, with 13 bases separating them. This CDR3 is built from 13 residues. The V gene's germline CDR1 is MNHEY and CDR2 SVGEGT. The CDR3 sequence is CASSGLASDEQFF. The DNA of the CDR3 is TGTGCCAGCAGTGGGCTCGCTAGTGATGAGCAGTTCTTC.

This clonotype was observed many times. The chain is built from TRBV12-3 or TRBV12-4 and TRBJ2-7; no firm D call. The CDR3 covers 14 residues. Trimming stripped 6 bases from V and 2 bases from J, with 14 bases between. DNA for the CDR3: TGTGCCAGCAGAGGCTTCGACGGAACCTACGAGCAGTACTTC. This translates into CASRGFDGTYEQYF.

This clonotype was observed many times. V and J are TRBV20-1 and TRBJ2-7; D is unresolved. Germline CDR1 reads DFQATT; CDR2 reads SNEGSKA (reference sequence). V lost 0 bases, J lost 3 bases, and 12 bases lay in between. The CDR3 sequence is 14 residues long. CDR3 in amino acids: CSARDYRAGYEQYF. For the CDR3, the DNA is TGCAGTGCTAGAGATTACCGGGCCGGCTACGAGCAGTACTTC.

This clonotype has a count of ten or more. The CDR3 spells CASSPGISEKLFF. The CDR3 DNA follows: TGTGCCAGCAGCCCAGGGATATCGGAAAAACTGTTTTTT. The chain is built from TRBV9 and TRBJ1-4, with a possible D match to TRBD1 (5 bases). There are 13 residues in the CDR3. Germline-derived CDR1 and CDR2 are SGDLS and YYNGEE. Deletions cut 4 bases from V and 8 bases from J, with 12 bases between.

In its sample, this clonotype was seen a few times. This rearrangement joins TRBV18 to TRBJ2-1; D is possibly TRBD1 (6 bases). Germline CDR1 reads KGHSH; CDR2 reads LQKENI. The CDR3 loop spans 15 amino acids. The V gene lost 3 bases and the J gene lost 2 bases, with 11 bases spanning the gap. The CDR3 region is CASSPRQVTYNEQFF. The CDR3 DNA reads TGTGCCAGCTCACCCCGACAGGTGACCTACAATGAGCAGTTCTTC.

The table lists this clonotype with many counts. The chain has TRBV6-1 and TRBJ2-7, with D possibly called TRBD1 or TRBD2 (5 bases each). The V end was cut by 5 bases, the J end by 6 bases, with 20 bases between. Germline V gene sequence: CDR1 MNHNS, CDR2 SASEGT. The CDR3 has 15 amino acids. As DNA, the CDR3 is TGTGCCAGCAGTCACCTACGGGACGGGACCTCCGAGCAGTACTTC. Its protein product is CASSHLRDGTSEQYF.

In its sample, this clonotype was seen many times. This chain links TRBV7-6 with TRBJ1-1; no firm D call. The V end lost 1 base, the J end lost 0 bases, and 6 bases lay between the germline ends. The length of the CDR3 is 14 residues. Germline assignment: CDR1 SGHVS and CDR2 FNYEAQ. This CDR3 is CASSLGHLNTEAFF. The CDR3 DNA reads TGTGCCAGCAGCTTAGGGCACCTGAACACTGAAGCTTTCTTT.

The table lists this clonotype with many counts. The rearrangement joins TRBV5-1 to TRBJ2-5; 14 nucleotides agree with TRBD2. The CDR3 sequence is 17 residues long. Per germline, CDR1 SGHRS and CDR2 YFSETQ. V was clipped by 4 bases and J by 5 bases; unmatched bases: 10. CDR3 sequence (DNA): TGCGCCAGCAGCCCCTGGACTAGCGGGAGGCTGGGGGAGACCCAGTACTTC. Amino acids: CASSPWTSGRLGETQYF.

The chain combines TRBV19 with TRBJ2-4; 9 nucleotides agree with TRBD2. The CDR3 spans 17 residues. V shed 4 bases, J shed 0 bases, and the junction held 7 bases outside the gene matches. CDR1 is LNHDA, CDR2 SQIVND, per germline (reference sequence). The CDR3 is CASSSPSGTLAKNIQYF. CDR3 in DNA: TGTGCCAGTAGTAGTCCTAGCGGGACTCTAGCCAAAAACATTCAGTACTTC.

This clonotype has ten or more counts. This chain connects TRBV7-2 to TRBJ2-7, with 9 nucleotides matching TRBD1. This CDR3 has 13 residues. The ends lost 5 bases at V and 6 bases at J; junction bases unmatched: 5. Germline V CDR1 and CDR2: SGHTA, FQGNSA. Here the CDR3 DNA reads TGTGCCAGCAGCCCAAACAGGGGGCGCGAGCAGTACTTC. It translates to CASSPNRGREQYF.

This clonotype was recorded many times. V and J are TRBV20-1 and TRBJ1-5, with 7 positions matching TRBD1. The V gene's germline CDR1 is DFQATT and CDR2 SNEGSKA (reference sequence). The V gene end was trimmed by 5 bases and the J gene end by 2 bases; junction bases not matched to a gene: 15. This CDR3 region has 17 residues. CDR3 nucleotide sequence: TGCAGTGCTGCCCCCACAGGGGCTCCGTCGGGCAATCAGCCCCAGCATTTT. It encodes CSAAPTGAPSGNQPQHF.

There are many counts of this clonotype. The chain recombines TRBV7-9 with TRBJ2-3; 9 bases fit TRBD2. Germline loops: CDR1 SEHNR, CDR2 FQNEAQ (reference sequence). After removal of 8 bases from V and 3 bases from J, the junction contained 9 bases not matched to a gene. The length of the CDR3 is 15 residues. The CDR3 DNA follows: TGTGCCAGCTCGTCCAGCGGGAGGTTAACAGATACGCAGTATTTT. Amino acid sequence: CASSSSGRLTDTQYF.

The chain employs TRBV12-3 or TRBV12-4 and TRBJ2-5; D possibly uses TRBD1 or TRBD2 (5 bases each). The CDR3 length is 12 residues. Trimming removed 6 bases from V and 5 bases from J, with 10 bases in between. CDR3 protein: CASSRQRETQYF. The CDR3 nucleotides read TGTGCCAGCAGCCGACAGCGGGAGACCCAGTACTTC.

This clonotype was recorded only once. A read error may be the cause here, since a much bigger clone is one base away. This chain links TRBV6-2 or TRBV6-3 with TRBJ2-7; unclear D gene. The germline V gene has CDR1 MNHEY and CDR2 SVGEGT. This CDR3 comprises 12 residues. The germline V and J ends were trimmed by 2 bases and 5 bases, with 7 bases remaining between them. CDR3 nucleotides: TGTGCCAGCAGTTACAACAACCACGAGCAGTACTTC. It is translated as CASSYNNHEQYF.

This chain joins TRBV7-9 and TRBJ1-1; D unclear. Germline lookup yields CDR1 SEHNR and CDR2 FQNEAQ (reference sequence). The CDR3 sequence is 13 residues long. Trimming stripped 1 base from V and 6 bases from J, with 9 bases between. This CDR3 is CASSLVREPEAFF. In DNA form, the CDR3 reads TGTGCCAGCAGCTTAGTGAGGGAGCCTGAAGCTTTCTTT.

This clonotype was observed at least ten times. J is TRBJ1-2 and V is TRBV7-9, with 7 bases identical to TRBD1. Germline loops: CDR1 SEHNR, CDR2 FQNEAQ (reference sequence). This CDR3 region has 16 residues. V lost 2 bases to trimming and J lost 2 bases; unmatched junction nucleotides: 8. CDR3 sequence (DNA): TGTGCCAGCAGCTTACCAAAGACAGGGCCCAACTATGGCTACACCTTC. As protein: CASSLPKTGPNYGYTF.

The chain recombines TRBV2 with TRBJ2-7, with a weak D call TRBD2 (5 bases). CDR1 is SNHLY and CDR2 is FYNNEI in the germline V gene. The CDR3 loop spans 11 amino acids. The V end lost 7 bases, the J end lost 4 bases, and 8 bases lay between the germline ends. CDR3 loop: CASMDFYEQYF. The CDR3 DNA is TGTGCCAGCATGGACTTTTACGAGCAGTACTTC.